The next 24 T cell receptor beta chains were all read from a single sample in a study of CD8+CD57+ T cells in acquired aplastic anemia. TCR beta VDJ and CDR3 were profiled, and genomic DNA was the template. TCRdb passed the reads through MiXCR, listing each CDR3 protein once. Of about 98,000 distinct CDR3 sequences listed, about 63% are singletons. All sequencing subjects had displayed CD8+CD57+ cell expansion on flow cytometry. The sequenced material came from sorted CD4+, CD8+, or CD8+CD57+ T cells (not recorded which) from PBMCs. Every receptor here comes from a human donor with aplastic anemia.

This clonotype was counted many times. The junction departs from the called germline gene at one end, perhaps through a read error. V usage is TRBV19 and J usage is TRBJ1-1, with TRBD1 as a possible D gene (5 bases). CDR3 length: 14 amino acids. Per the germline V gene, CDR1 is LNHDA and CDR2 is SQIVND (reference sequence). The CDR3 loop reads CASSIQGLKTEAFF. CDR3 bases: TGTGCCAGTAGTATACAGGGCCTGAAAACTGAAGCTTTCTTT.

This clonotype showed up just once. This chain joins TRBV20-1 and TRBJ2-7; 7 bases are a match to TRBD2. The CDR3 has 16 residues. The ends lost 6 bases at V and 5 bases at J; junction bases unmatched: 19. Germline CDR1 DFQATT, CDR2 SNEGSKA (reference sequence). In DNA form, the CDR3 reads TGCAGTGCCAACCCGAGAGCGGGACTCACGTCTGACGAGCAGTACTTC. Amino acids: CSANPRAGLTSDEQYF.

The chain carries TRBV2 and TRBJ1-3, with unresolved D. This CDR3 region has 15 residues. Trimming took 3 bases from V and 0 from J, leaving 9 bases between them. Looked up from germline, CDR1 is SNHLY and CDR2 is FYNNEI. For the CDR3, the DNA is TGTGCCAGCAGTGACAGCGTCAGCTCTGGAAACACCATATATTTT. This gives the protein CASSDSVSSGNTIYF.

CDR3 region: CASRTREDNEQFF. Written as DNA, the CDR3 is TGTGCCAGCAGAACCAGGGAGGACAATGAGCAGTTCTTC. The V call is TRBV6-1, the J call TRBJ2-1; D might be TRBD2 (6 bases). The CDR3 sequence is 13 residues long. CDR1 is MNHNS and CDR2 is SASEGT in the germline V gene. The V and J ends lost 6 bases and 5 bases respectively, with 11 bases between them.

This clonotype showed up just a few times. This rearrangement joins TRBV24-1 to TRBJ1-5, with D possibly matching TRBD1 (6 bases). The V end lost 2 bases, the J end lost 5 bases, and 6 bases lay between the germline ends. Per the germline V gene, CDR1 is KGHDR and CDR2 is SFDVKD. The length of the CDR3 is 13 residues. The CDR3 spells CATSDSGDQPQHF. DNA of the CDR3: TGTGCCACCAGTGATTCAGGGGATCAGCCCCAGCATTTT.

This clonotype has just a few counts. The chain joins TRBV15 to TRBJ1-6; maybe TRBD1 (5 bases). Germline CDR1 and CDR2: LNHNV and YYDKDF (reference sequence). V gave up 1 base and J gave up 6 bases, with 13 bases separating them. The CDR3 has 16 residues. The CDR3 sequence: CATSRGAGPINSPLHF. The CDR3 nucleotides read TGTGCCACCAGCAGAGGGGCGGGACCTATTAATTCACCCCTCCACTTT.

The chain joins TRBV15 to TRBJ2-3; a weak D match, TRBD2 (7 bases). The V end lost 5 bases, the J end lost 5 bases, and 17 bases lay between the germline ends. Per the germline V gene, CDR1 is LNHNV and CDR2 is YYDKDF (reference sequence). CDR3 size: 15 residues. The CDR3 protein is CATSLDRGAGDTQYF. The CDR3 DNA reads TGTGCCACCAGCCTAGACCGGGGGGCCGGAGATACGCAGTATTTT. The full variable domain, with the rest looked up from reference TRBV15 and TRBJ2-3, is DAMVIQNPRYQVTQFGKPVTLSCSQTLNHNVMYWYQQKSSQAPKLLFHYYDKDFNNEADTPDNFQSRRPNTSFCFLDIRSPGLGDTAMYLCATSLDRGAGDTQYFGPGTRLTVL.

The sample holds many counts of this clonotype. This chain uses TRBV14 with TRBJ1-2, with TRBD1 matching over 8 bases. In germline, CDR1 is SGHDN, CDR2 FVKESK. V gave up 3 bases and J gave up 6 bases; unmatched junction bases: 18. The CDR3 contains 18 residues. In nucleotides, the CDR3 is TGTGCCAGCAGCCATCAGCCGGGACAGGATTTTCGCTGGGATGGCTACACCTTC. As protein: CASSHQPGQDFRWDGYTF.

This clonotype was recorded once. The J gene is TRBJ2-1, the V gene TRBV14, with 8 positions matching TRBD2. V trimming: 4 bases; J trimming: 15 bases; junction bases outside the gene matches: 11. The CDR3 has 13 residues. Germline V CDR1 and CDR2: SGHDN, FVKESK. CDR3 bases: TGTGCCAGCAGCCCGGGACTAGGGAGGACTCTGTTCTTC. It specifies CASSPGLGRTLFF.

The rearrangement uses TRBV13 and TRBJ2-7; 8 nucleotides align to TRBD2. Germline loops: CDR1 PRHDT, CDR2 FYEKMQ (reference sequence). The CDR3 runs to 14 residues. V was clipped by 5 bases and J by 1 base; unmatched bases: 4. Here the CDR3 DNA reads TGTGCCAGCAGCACTAGCGGCACTTCCTACGAGCAGTACTTC. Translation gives CASSTSGTSYEQYF.

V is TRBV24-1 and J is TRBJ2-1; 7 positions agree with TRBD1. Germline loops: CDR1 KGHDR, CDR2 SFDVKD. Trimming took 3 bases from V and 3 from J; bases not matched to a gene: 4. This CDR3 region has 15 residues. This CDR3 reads CATSDTDRLYNEQFF. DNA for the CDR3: TGTGCCACCAGTGATACGGACAGGCTCTACAATGAGCAGTTCTTC.

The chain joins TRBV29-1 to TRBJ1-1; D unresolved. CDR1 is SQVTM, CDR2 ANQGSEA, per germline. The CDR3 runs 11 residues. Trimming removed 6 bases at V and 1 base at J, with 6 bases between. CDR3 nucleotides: TGCAGCGTCCCCGAGAACACTGAAGCTTTCTTT. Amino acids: CSVPENTEAFF.

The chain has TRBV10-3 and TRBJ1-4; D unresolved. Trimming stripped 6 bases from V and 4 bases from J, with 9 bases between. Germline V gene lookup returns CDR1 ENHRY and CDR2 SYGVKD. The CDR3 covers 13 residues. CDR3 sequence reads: CAIRKGINEKLFF. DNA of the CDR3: TGTGCCATCAGGAAGGGTATTAATGAAAAACTGTTTTTT.

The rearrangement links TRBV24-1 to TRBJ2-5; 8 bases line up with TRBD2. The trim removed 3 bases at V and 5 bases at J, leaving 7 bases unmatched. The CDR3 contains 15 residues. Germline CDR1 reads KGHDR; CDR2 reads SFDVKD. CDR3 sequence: CATSDAGTSGETQYF. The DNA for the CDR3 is TGTGCCACCAGTGATGCCGGGACTAGTGGCGAGACCCAGTACTTC.

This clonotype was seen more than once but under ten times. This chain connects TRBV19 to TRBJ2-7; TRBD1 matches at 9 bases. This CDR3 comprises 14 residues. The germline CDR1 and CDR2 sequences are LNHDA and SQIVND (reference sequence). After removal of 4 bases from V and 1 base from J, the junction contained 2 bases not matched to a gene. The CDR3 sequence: CASSTGTGSYEQYF. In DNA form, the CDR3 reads TGTGCCAGTAGTACAGGGACAGGGTCCTACGAGCAGTACTTC.

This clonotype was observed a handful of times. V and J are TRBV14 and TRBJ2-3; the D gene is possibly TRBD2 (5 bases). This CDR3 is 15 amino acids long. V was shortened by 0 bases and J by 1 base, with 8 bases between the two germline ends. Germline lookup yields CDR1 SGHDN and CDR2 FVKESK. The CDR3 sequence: CASSQEAGGTDTQYF. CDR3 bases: TGTGCCAGCAGCCAAGAGGCCGGGGGCACAGATACGCAGTATTTT.

CDR3 DNA sequence: TGCAGTGCTAGAGAAGGAGGGATCGAAAGTGAAGCTTTCTTT. It yields the protein CSAREGGIESEAFF. The V and J genes are TRBV20-1 and TRBJ1-1; D is undetermined. Trimming took 0 bases from V and 7 from J, leaving 15 bases between them. Per the germline V gene, CDR1 is DFQATT and CDR2 is SNEGSKA (reference sequence). This CDR3 comprises 14 residues.

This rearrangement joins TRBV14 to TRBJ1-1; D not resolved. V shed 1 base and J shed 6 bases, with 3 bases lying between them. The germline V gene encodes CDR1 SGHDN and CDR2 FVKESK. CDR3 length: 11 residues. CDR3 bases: TGTGCCAGCAGCCAAGGGTCTGAAGCTTTCTTT. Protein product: CASSQGSEAFF.

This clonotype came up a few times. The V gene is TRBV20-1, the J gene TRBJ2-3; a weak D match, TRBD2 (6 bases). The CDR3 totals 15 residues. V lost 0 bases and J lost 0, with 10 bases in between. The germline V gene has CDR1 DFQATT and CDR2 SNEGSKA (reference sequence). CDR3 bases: TGCAGTGCTAGAGAGGTAGGAGGGAGCACAGATACGCAGTATTTT. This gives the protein CSAREVGGSTDTQYF.

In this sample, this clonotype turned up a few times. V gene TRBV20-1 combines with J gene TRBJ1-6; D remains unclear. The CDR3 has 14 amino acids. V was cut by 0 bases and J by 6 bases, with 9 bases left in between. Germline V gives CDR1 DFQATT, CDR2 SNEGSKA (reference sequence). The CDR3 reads CSARDPRSNSPLHF. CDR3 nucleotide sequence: TGCAGTGCTAGAGATCCCCGCAGTAATTCACCCCTCCACTTT.

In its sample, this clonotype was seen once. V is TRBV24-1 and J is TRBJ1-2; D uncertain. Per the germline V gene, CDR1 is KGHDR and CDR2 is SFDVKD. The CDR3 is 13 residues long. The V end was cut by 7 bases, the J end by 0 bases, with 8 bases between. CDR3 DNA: TGTGCCACCAGCCTCGGGTCTAACTATGGCTACACCTTC. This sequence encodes CATSLGSNYGYTF.

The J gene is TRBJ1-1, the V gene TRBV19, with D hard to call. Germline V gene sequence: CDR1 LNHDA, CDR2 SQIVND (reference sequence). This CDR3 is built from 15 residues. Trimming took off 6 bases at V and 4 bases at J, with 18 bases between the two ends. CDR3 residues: CASSPTTRGSTEAFF. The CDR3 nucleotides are TGTGCCAGTAGCCCTACAACCCGAGGGAGCACTGAAGCTTTCTTT.

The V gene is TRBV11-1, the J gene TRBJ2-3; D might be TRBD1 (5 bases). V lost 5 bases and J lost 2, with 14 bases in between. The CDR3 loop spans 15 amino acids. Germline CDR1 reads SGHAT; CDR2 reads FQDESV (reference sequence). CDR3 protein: CASSRQYRATDTQYF. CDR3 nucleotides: TGTGCCAGCAGCCGACAGTATAGGGCCACAGATACGCAGTATTTT.

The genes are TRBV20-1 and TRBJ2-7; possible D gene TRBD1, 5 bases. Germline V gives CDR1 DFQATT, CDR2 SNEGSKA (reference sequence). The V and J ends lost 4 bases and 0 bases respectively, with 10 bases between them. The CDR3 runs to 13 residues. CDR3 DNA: TGCAGTGCTACTGACAGCCGCTCCTACGAGCAGTACTTC. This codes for CSATDSRSYEQYF.